This T cell receptor beta chain stems from a study of HIV-infected patients and healthy controls. This clonotype was recorded once. cDNA was made from approximately 500 ng RNA using alpha and beta constant primers. Alpha and beta chain libraries were made separately by chain-specific third strand synthesis with multiplexing indices. Each cDNA molecule was barcoded, and a single primer pair amplified each chain. A single record per CDR3 protein comes from TCRdb applying MiXCR to the 5' RACE reads. The data show approximately 25,000 distinct CDR3 sequences, under 9% seen once. The repertoire came from unfractionated whole blood and reflected all unsorted peripheral T cells. J was trimmed by 2 bases and V by 6 bases; bases with no gene match: 10. The CDR3 extends over 15 amino acids. Per the germline V gene, CDR1 is SNHLY and CDR2 is FYNNEI.

This chain connects TRBV2 to TRBJ2-7; 7 nucleotides align to TRBD1. The source material was blood. The TCR comes from an adult in good health. This CDR3 is CASSRRDSITYEQYF. The CDR3 DNA follows: TGTGCCAGCAGCCGCCGGGACAGCATAACCTACGAGCAGTACTTC.